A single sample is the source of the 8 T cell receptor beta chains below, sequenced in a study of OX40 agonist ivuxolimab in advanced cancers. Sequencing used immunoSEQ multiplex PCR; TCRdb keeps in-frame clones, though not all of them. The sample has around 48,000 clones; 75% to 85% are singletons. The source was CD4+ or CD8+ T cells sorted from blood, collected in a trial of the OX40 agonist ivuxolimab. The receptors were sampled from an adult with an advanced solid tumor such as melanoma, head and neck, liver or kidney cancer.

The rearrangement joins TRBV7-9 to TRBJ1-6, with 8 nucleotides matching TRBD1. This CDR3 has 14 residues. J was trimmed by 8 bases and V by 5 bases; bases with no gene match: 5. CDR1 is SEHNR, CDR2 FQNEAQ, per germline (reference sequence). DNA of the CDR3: TGTGCCAGCAGCCCAGGGGGCATGGATTCACCCCTCCACTTT. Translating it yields CASSPGGMDSPLHF.

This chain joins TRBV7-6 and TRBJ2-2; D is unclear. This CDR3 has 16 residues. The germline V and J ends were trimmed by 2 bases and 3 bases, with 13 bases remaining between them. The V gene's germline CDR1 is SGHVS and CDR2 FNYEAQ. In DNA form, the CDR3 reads TGTGCCAGCAGCTTAAGGGTCAATACCTACACCGGGGAGCTGTTTTTT. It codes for CASSLRVNTYTGELFF.

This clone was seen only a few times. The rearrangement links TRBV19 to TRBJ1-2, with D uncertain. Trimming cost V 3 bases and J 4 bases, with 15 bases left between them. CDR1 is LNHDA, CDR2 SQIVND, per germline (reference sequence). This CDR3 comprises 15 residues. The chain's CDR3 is CASSMGRLGRYGYTF. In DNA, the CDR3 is TGTGCCAGTAGTATGGGGAGACTAGGACGCTATGGCTACACCTTC.

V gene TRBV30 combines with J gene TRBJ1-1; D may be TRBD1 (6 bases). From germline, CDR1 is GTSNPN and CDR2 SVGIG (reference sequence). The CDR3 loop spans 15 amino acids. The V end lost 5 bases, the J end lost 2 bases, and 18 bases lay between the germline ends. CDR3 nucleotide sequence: TGTGCCTGGGCCGGACAGAAGGGGAGTAACACTGAAGCTTTCTTT. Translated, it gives CAWAGQKGSNTEAFF.

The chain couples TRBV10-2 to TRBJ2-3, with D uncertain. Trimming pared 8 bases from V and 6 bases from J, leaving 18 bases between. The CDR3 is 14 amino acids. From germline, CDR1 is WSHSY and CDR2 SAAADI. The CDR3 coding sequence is TGCGCCAGCTTCGACCTGGTTCCCGGGGATACGCAGTATTTT. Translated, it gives CASFDLVPGDTQYF.

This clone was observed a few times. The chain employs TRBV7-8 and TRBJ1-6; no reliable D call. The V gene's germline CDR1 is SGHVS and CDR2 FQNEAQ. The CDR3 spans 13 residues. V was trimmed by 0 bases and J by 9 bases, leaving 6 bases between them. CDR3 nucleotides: TGTGCCAGCAGCTTAGCGGGGTTTTCACCCCTCCACTTT. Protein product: CASSLAGFSPLHF.

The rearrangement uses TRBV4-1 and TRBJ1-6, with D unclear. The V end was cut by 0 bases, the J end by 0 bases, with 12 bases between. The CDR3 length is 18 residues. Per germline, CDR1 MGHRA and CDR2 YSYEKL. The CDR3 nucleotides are TGCGCCAGCAGCCAAGACGCACACCCGAGCTCCTATAATTCACCCCTCCACTTT. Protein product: CASSQDAHPSSYNSPLHF.

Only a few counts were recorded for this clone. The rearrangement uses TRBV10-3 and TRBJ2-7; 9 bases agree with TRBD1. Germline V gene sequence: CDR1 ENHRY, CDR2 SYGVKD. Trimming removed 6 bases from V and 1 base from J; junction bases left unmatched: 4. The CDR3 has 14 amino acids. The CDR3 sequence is CAIRDRGKSYEQYF. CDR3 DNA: TGTGCCATCAGGGACAGGGGTAAATCCTACGAGCAGTACTTC.